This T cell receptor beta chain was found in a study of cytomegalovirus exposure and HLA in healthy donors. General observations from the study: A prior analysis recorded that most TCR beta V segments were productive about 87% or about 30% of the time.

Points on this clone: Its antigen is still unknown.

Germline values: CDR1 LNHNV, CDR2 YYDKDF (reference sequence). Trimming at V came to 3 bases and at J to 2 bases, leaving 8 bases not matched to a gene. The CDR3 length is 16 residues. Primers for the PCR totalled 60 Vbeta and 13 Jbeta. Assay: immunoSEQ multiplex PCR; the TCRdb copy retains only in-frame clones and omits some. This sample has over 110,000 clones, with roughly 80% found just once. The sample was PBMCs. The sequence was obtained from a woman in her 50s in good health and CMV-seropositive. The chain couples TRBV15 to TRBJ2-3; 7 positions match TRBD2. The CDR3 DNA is TGTGCCACCAGCAGCGGAGAGCGGGGACTCACAGATACGCAGTATTTT. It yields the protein CATSSGERGLTDTQYF.